This TCR beta chain was sequenced in a study of shared clonotypes between healthy human individuals. The CDR3 is 14 residues long. CDR1 MNHEY and CDR2 SMNVEV come from the germline V gene (reference sequence). Trimming left V 3 bases short and J 4 bases short, with 10 bases between. Using immunoSEQ multiplex PCR, the repertoire was profiled, and TCRdb retains in-frame clones only, with some absent. This table has about 690,000 clones, about 92% appearing once. The V and J genes are TRBV27 and TRBJ2-1; the D gene could be TRBD1 or TRBD2 (5 bases each). The sequence was collected from a man aged 18 to 35 in good health. Some clones in this sample may be carry-over from other donors' samples. Sequencing was done on a sample of memory CD8+ T cells from PBMCs. As for subset: CD45RO+ cells pooled with CCR7-negative TemRA cells. The CDR3 loop reads CASSLGTMYNEQFF. The CDR3 coding sequence is TGTGCCAGCAGTTTGGGGACGATGTACAATGAGCAGTTCTTC.